Following are 23 T cell receptor beta chains from one sample sequenced in a study of blood T cell repertoires in COVID-19. Assay used: immunoSEQ multiplex PCR; TCRdb lists only in-frame clones, some missing. The top ten hold 8% to 10% of the sample, which has 65,000 to 85,000 clones, roughly nine tenths seen once. The material sequenced was peripheral blood. The receptors were gathered from a man between 50 and 59 years old with active COVID-19.

The chain couples TRBV18 to TRBJ1-3, with a tentative D call TRBD1 (6 bases). The V gene lost 2 bases and the J gene lost 2 bases, with 10 bases spanning the gap. Germline V gene lookup returns CDR1 KGHSH and CDR2 LQKENI. This CDR3 has 15 residues. Here the CDR3 DNA reads TGTGCCAGCTCACCATCTACAGGGACTGGAAACACCATATATTTT. Its protein product is CASSPSTGTGNTIYF.

CDR3 in amino acids: CASRDRDRGLSEQYF. The CDR3 coding sequence is TGTGCCAGCAGGGACCGGGACAGGGGACTTAGCGAGCAGTACTTC. This sequence joins TRBV2 and TRBJ2-7, with 10 bases that match TRBD1. Germline assignment: CDR1 SNHLY and CDR2 FYNNEI. The V gene end was trimmed by 6 bases and the J gene end by 6 bases; junction bases not matched to a gene: 11. This CDR3 spans 15 amino acids.

This chain links TRBV29-1 with TRBJ1-1; 9 bases fit TRBD1. Looked up from germline, CDR1 is SQVTM and CDR2 is ANQGSEA. The V and J ends lost 4 bases and 5 bases, in that order; junction bases with no gene match: 5. The CDR3 runs 13 residues. Here the CDR3 reads CSVVQGARTEAFF. As DNA, the CDR3 is TGCAGCGTTGTACAGGGGGCGCGGACTGAAGCTTTCTTT. Filled out from reference TRBV29-1 and TRBJ1-1, the complete variable domain reads SAVISQKPSRDICQRGTSLTIQCQVDSQVTMMFWYRQQPGQSLTLIATANQGSEATYESGFVIDKFPISRPNLTFSTLTVSNMSPEDSSIYLCSVVQGARTEAFFGQGTRLTVV.

The gene calls are TRBV18 and TRBJ1-1; 9 bases match TRBD1. The CDR3 has 15 residues. Germline CDR1 is KGHSH and CDR2 is LQKENI. V shed 6 bases and J 4 bases; nucleotides not matched to a gene: 9. In DNA form, the CDR3 reads TGTGCCAGCTCCCGCATCGGGACAGGGTTCACTGAAGCTTTCTTT. Translation: CASSRIGTGFTEAFF.

The chain is built from TRBV19 and TRBJ1-1; D gene unclear. The CDR3 runs 14 residues. V lost 5 bases and J 7 bases, leaving 17 bases between the germline ends. Germline V CDR1 and CDR2: LNHDA, SQIVND (reference sequence). The CDR3 reads CASSRFEGFVEAFF. CDR3 DNA: TGTGCCAGTAGTCGTTTCGAGGGCTTCGTTGAAGCTTTCTTT.

The V gene is TRBV2, the J gene TRBJ1-1; maybe TRBD1 (5 bases). The CDR3 loop spans 15 amino acids. V dropped 7 bases and J dropped 3 bases, with 18 bases sitting between them. Germline V gene sequence: CDR1 SNHLY, CDR2 FYNNEI. This CDR3 reads CASKPGRGIYTEAFF. CDR3 coding DNA: TGTGCCAGCAAACCCGGGAGGGGAATTTACACTGAAGCTTTCTTT.

The V and J genes are TRBV7-2 and TRBJ2-6; D may be TRBD2 (7 bases). The germline V gene encodes CDR1 SGHTA and CDR2 FQGNSA. Trimming pared 6 bases from V and 4 bases from J, leaving 16 bases between. The CDR3 has 16 residues. The CDR3 bases are TGTGCCAGCAGTCCGGGGGGCCTGGCGGGGGCCAACGTCCTGACTTTC. This translates into CASSPGGLAGANVLTF.

This clone showed up just once. The chain is built from TRBV18 and TRBJ1-4, with 8 bases lining up with TRBD1. The CDR3 length is 16 residues. V lost 3 bases and J lost 4; bases outside the gene matches: 7. Germline CDR1 reads KGHSH; CDR2 reads LQKENI. The chain's CDR3 is CASSPGQVINNEKLFF. The CDR3 DNA follows: TGTGCCAGCTCACCGGGACAGGTTATCAATAATGAAAAACTGTTTTTT.

V gene TRBV5-1 combines with J gene TRBJ1-1; D is ambiguous. The germline gives CDR1 SGHRS, CDR2 YFSETQ. The V end lost 7 bases, the J end lost 0 bases, and 16 bases lay between the germline ends. This CDR3 contains 15 residues. In DNA form, the CDR3 reads TGCGCCAGCCACATTGGAACCGACATGAACACTGAAGCTTTCTTT. Protein product: CASHIGTDMNTEAFF. Looking up the rest from reference TRBV5-1 and TRBJ1-1 gives the full variable domain: KAGVTQTPRYLIKTRGQQVTLSCSPISGHRSVSWYQQTPGQGLQFLFEYFSETQRNKGNFPGRFSGRQFSNSRSEMNVSTLELGDSALYLCASHIGTDMNTEAFFGQGTRLTVV.

V gene TRBV3-1 (or the pseudogene TRBV3-2) combines with J gene TRBJ1-2, with D tentatively TRBD1 (6 bases). The ends were cut back, 3 bases at V and 5 bases at J, with 7 bases in the middle. Per germline, CDR1 LGHDT and CDR2 YNNKEL (reference sequence). The CDR3 contains 12 residues. CDR3 sequence reads: CASSHGTYGYTF. The CDR3 bases are TGTGCCAGCAGCCACGGGACATATGGCTACACCTTC.

The chain combines TRBV27 with TRBJ1-2, with 8 bases matching TRBD1. V was pared by 5 bases and J by 7 bases, with 12 bases of the junction left unmatched. Per germline, CDR1 MNHEY and CDR2 SMNVEV (reference sequence). This CDR3 spans 15 amino acids. CDR3 coding DNA: TGTGCCAGCAGTCCGGCAGGGCAGGGGGCGGGTGGCTACACCTTC. This encodes CASSPAGQGAGGYTF.

In its sample, this clone was seen once. The V call is TRBV5-4, the J call TRBJ2-7, with TRBD2 matching over 9 bases. Losses at the gene ends were 2 bases for V and 0 bases for J; bases not matched to a gene: 9. The germline CDR1 and CDR2 sequences are SGHNT and YYREEE (reference sequence). There are 17 residues in the CDR3. This CDR3 is CASSLPRERGASYEQYF. The CDR3 nucleotides read TGTGCCAGCAGCTTACCTAGGGAGCGGGGGGCCTCCTACGAGCAGTACTTC.

The chain joins TRBV19 to TRBJ1-1; D ambiguous. The germline V gene encodes CDR1 LNHDA and CDR2 SQIVND (reference sequence). There are 15 residues in the CDR3. Between the trimmed V and J ends, which lost 5 bases and 1 base, there was a span of 14 bases. The CDR3 loop is CASSLGRVANTEAFF. CDR3 DNA sequence: TGTGCCAGTAGTTTGGGGAGGGTGGCGAACACTGAAGCTTTCTTT.

V usage is TRBV7-9 and J usage is TRBJ2-5, with 8 bases aligning to TRBD1. This CDR3 has 15 residues. In germline, CDR1 is SEHNR, CDR2 FQNEAQ (reference sequence). The V gene end was trimmed by 5 bases and the J gene end by 2 bases; junction bases not matched to a gene: 7. The CDR3 sequence is CASSLDRGFQETQYF. CDR3 in DNA: TGTGCCAGCAGCCTAGACAGGGGTTTTCAAGAGACCCAGTACTTC. The full variable domain, in which reference TRBV7-9 and TRBJ2-5 provide the parts outside the CDR3, is DTGVSQNPRHKITKRGQNVTFRCDPISEHNRLYWYRQTLGQGPEFLTYFQNEAQLEKSRLLSDRFSAERPKGSFSTLEIQRTEQGDSAMYLCASSLDRGFQETQYFGPGTRLLVL.

This clone appeared once. The chain recombines TRBV7-2 with TRBJ1-5, with D possibly TRBD1 on 5 matching bases. Germline assignment: CDR1 SGHTA and CDR2 FQGNSA. CDR3 length: 15 amino acids. V was clipped by 5 bases and J by 5 bases, with 16 bases between them. The chain's CDR3 is CASSPGLGGYQPQHF. The CDR3 DNA is TGTGCCAGCAGCCCGGGACTCGGGGGTTATCAGCCCCAGCATTTT. Combining the CDR3 with reference TRBV7-2 and TRBJ1-5 gives the whole variable domain GAGVSQSPSNKVTEKGKDVELRCDPISGHTALYWYRQSLGQGLEFLIYFQGNSAPDKSGLPSDRFSAERTGGSVSTLTIQRTQQEDSAVYLCASSPGLGGYQPQHFGDGTRLSIL.

This clone has just a few counts. V usage is TRBV27 and J usage is TRBJ2-7, with TRBD2 as a possible D gene (6 bases). Germline values: CDR1 MNHEY, CDR2 SMNVEV (reference sequence). The CDR3 runs to 13 residues. V dropped 5 bases and J dropped 7 bases, with 15 bases sitting between them. The CDR3 loop is CASSPSLAGEQYF. CDR3 bases: TGTGCCAGCAGTCCCTCACTAGCAGGGGAGCAGTACTTC.

The genes are TRBV19 and TRBJ1-3, with D maybe TRBD1 (5 bases). The CDR3 is 15 amino acids. Germline CDR1 and CDR2: LNHDA and SQIVND (reference sequence). V lost 3 bases, J lost 0 bases, and 9 bases lay in between. This chain's CDR3 is CASSISRDSGNTIYF. DNA for the CDR3: TGTGCCAGTAGTATCTCCAGGGACTCTGGAAACACCATATATTTT.

The chain employs TRBV9 and TRBJ2-1; 12 nucleotides agree with TRBD2. The CDR3 covers 19 residues. Trimming cost V 0 bases and J 1 base; bases outside gene matches: 8. CDR1 is SGDLS, CDR2 YYNGEE, per germline. This chain's CDR3 is CASSVAGLAGGQSYNEQFF. Here the CDR3 DNA reads TGTGCCAGCAGCGTAGCGGGTCTAGCGGGGGGGCAGTCCTACAATGAGCAGTTCTTC. Variable domain in full (rest from reference TRBV9 and TRBJ2-1): DSGVTQTPKHLITATGQRVTLRCSPRSGDLSVYWYQQSLDQGLQFLIQYYNGEERAKGNILERFSAQQFPDLHSELNLSSLELGDSALYFCASSVAGLAGGQSYNEQFFGPGTRLTVL.

The V call is TRBV5-5, the J call TRBJ2-1; the D is unclear. Germline-derived CDR1 and CDR2 are SGHKS and YYEKEE (reference sequence). The CDR3 is 11 amino acids. The V and J ends lost 7 bases and 8 bases respectively, with 10 bases between them. For the CDR3, the DNA is TGTGCCAGCGGGCGATCATATGAGCAGTTCTTC. Protein product: CASGRSYEQFF.

This sequence joins TRBV5-6 and TRBJ1-4; TRBD1 might be the D (5 bases). Germline-derived CDR1 and CDR2 are SGHDT and YYEEEE. V lost 0 bases and J 4 bases, leaving 7 bases between the germline ends. The CDR3 runs 14 residues. CDR3 in DNA: TGTGCCAGCAGCTTGGACAGGCTTAATGAAAAACTGTTTTTT. It codes for CASSLDRLNEKLFF.

The J gene is TRBJ1-4, the V gene TRBV5-1; the match to TRBD1 covers 8 bases. The CDR3 sequence is 15 residues long. Germline values: CDR1 SGHRS, CDR2 YFSETQ. Losses at the gene ends were 4 bases for V and 4 bases for J; bases not matched to a gene: 6. CDR3 residues: CASSQQQGVNEKLFF. CDR3 bases: TGCGCCAGCAGCCAACAACAGGGGGTTAATGAAAAACTGTTTTTT.

The genes are TRBV12-5 and TRBJ2-2; no reliable D call. Per the germline V gene, CDR1 is LGHNT and CDR2 is FRNRAP. V was trimmed by 8 bases and J by 4 bases, leaving 5 bases between them. The CDR3 covers 11 residues. The DNA of the CDR3 is TGTGCTAGTTGGGCCACCGGGGAGCTGTTTTTT. It encodes CASWATGELFF.

The chain joins TRBV5-4 to TRBJ2-3; D possibly corresponds to TRBD2 (5 bases). CDR3 length: 13 residues. The V and J ends lost 7 bases and 4 bases respectively, with 13 bases between them. The germline gives CDR1 SGHNT, CDR2 YYREEE (reference sequence). CDR3 sequence: CASAPGSPDTQYF. CDR3 coding DNA: TGTGCCAGCGCCCCGGGATCTCCAGATACGCAGTATTTT.